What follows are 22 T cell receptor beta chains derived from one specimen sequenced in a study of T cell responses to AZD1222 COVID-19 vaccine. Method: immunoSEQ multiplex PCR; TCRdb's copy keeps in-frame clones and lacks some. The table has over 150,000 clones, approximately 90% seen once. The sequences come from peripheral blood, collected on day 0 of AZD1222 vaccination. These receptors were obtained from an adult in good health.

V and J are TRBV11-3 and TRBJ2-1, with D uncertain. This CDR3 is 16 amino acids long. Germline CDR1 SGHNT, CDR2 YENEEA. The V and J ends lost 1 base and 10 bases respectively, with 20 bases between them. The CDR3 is CASSLGQGSRGREQFF. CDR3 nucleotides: TGTGCCAGCAGCTTAGGCCAAGGTAGCCGTGGTAGAGAGCAGTTCTTC. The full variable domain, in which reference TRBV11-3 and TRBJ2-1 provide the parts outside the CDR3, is EAGVVQSPRYKIIEKKQPVAFWCNPISGHNTLYWYLQNLGQGPELLIRYENEEAVDDSQLPKDRFSAERLKGVDSTLKIQPAELGDSAVYLCASSLGQGSRGREQFFGPGTRLTVL.

The CDR3 sequence: CASRGRNGYTF. The CDR3 bases are TGTGCCAGCAGGGGACGGAATGGCTACACCTTC. This sequence joins TRBV7-9 and TRBJ1-2; D may be TRBD1 (5 bases). CDR1 and CDR2 from the germline V gene are SEHNR and FQNEAQ (reference sequence). The V end lost 6 bases, the J end lost 6 bases, and 8 bases lay between the germline ends. The CDR3 is 11 amino acids.

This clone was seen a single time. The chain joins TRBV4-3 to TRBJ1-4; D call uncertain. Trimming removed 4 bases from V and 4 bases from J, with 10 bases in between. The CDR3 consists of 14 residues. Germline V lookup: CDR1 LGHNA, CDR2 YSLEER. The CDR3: CASSLSLGNEKLFF. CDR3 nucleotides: TGCGCCAGCAGCCTTTCCCTAGGTAATGAAAAACTGTTTTTT.

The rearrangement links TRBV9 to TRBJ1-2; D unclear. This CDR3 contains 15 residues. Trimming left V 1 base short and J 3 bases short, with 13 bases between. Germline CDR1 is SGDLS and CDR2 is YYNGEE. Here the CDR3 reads CASSVLDNLHYGYTF. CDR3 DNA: TGTGCCAGCAGCGTATTAGACAACCTACACTATGGCTACACCTTC.

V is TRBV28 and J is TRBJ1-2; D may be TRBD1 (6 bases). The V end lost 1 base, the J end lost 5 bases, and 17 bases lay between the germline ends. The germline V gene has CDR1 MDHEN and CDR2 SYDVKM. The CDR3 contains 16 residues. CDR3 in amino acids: CASSLSGALNIYGYTF. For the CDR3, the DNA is TGTGCCAGCAGTTTATCGGGGGCGCTGAATATTTATGGCTACACCTTC.

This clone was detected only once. CDR3 DNA sequence: TGTGCCAGCAGTTCCCAGGACAGGGCACTCAATCAGCCCCAGCATTTT. Amino acids: CASSSQDRALNQPQHF. This sequence joins TRBV28 and TRBJ1-5, with 8 bases identical to TRBD1. Per the germline V gene, CDR1 is MDHEN and CDR2 is SYDVKM. There are 16 residues in the CDR3. The ends lost 4 bases at V and 3 bases at J; junction bases unmatched: 8.

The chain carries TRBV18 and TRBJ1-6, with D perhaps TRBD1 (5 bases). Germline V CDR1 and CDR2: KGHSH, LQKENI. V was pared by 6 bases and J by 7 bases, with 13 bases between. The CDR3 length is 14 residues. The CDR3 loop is CASSYGQVNSPLHF. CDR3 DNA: TGTGCCAGCTCCTACGGACAAGTAAATTCACCCCTCCACTTT.

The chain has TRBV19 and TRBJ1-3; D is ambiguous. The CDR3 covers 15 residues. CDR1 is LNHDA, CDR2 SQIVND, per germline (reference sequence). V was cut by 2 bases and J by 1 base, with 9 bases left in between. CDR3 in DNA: TGTGCCAGTAGTATAAAAAGGGAATCTGGAAACACCATATATTTT. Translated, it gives CASSIKRESGNTIYF.

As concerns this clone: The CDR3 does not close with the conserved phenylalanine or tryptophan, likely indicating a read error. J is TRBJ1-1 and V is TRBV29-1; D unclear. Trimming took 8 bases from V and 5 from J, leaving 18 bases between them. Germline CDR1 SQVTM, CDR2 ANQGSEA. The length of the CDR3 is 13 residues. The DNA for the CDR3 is TGCAGCTCTAGACTTAGATTGGGTACTGAAGCTTTCCTT. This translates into CSSRLRLGTEAFL.

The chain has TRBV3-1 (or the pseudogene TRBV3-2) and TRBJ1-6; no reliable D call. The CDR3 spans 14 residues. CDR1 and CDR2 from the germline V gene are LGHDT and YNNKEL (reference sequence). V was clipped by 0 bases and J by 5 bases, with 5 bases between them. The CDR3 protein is CASSQDPDNSPLHF. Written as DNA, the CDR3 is TGTGCCAGCAGCCAAGATCCCGATAATTCACCCCTCCACTTT.

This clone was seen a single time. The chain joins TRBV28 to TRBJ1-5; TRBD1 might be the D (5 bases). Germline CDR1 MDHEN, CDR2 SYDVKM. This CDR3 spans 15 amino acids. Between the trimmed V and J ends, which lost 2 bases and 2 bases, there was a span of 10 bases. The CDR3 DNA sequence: TGTGCCAGCAGTTTAGACAGTATGGGCAATCAGCCCCAGCATTTT. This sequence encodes CASSLDSMGNQPQHF.

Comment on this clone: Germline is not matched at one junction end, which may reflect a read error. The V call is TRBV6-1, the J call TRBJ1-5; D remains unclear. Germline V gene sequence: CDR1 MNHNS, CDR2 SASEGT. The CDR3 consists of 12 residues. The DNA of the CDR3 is TGTGCCAGCTCTTCACTCCAGGACTTTGGGAATTTT. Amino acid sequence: CASSSLQDFGNF.

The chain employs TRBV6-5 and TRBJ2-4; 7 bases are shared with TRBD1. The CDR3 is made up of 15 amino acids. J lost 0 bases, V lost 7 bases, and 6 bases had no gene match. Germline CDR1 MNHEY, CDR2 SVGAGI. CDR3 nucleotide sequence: TGTGCCAGCACGAGGGACAGCCTAGCCAAAAACATTCAGTACTTC. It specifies CASTRDSLAKNIQYF.

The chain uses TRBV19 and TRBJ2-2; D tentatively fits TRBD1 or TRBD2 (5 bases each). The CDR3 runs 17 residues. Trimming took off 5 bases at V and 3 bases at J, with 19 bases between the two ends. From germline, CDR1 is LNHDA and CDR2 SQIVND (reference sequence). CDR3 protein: CASSASSGTWDTGELFF. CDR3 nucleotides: TGTGCCAGTAGTGCATCTTCAGGGACCTGGGACACCGGGGAGCTGTTTTTT.

In nucleotides, the CDR3 is TGTGCCAGTAGTTACCAGAACACTGAAGCTTTCTTT. Its protein is CASSYQNTEAFF. The chain has TRBV19 and TRBJ1-1; no clear D gene. Trimming shortened V by 5 bases and J by 1 base, and 5 bases separated the two germline ends. This CDR3 contains 12 residues. CDR1 and CDR2 (germline): LNHDA, SQIVND (reference sequence).

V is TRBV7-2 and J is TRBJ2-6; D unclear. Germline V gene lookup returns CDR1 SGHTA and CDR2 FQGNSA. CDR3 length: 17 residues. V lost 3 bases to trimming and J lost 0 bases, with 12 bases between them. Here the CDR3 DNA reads TGTGCCAGCAGCTTGGGCACACATATCTCTGGGGCCAACGTCCTGACTTTC. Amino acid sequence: CASSLGTHISGANVLTF.

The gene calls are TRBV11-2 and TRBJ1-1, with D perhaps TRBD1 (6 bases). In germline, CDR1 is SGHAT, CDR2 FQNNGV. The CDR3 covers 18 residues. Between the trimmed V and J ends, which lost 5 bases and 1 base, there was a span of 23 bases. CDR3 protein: CASSPLRGGLGTNTEAFF. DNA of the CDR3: TGTGCCAGCAGCCCCCTCCGCGGGGGGCTTGGGACGAACACTGAAGCTTTCTTT.

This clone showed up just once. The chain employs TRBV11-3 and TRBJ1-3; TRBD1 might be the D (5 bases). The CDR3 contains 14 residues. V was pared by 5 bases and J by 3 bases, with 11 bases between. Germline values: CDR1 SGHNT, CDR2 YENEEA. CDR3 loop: CASSLGLDGNTIYF. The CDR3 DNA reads TGTGCCAGCAGCCTGGGGCTAGATGGAAACACCATATATTTT.

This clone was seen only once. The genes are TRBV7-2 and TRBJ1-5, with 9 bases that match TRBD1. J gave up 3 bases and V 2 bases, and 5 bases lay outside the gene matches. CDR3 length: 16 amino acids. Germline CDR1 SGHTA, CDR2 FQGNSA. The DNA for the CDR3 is TGTGCCAGCAGCTTATGGACAGGGGACGTCAATCAGCCCCAGCATTTT. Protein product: CASSLWTGDVNQPQHF.

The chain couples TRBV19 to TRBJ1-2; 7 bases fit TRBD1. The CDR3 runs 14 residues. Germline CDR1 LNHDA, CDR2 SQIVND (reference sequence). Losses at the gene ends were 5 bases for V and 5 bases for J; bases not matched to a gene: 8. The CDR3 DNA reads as TGTGCCAGTAGTGCAGGACAGGACATATATGGCTACACCTTC. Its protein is CASSAGQDIYGYTF.

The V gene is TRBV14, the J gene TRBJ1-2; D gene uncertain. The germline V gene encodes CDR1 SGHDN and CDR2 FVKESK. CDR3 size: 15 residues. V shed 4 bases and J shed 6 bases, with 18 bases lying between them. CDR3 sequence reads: CASSRTRNRRDGYTF. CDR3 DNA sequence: TGTGCCAGCAGCCGTACAAGGAACAGAAGGGATGGCTACACCTTC.

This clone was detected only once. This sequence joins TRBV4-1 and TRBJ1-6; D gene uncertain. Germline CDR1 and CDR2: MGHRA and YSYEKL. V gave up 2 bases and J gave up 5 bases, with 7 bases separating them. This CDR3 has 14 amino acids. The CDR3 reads CASSQNTNNSPLHF. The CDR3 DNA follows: TGCGCCAGCAGCCAAAACACGAATAATTCACCCCTCCACTTT.